Listed here are 24 T cell receptor beta chains from one sample, sequenced in a study of CD8 T cells in Susac syndrome (dated by TCRdb to the late 2010s). Library generation was performed with the immunoSEQ multiplex PCR assay. RNA was extracted using the RNeasy kit, and about 0.5 to 1 ug of the RNA was reverse transcribed with random hexamers. TCRdb reprocessed the public reads (quality trimming at Q25 with fastp, clone calling with MiXCR) and kept in-frame beta chains. Each record represents a unique CDR3 protein, reported with the most common genes and DNA among its rows. The sample records roughly 200,000 distinct CDR3 sequences, 85% to 95% of which are singletons. The top ten constitute more than 0.08% of the sample. Material: CD4+ T cells from PBMCs. These receptor sequences come from a human donor with Susac syndrome.

CDR3 in DNA: TGTGCCAGCAGTGGCACAGGGGGAGGAACGCAGTATTTT. Its translation is CASSGTGGGTQYF. V is TRBV2 and J is TRBJ2-3, with 8 bases identical to TRBD1. In germline, CDR1 is SNHLY, CDR2 FYNNEI. The CDR3 is 13 amino acids. V lost 4 bases and J lost 9; bases outside the gene matches: 6.

This chain uses TRBV5-4 with TRBJ2-1; TRBD2 aligns across 8 bases. Per germline, CDR1 SGHNT and CDR2 YYREEE (reference sequence). The CDR3 is made up of 14 amino acids. After removal of 3 bases from V and 7 bases from J, the junction contained 6 bases not matched to a gene. As DNA, the CDR3 is TGTGCCAGCAGCTCCGGACTAGCTCGAAATGAGCAGTTCTTC. Translated: CASSSGLARNEQFF.

This chain links TRBV6-2 or TRBV6-3 with TRBJ1-4, with D uncertain. This CDR3 spans 12 amino acids. Trimming took 5 bases from V and 8 from J, leaving 9 bases between them. Germline CDR1 reads MNHEY; CDR2 reads SVGEGT. DNA of the CDR3: TGTGCCAGCAGTCGGACCGAAGAAAAACTGTTTTTT. This encodes CASSRTEEKLFF.

The chain uses TRBV28 and TRBJ1-5, with D unresolved. V was clipped by 0 bases and J by 5 bases, with 11 bases between them. The germline gives CDR1 MDHEN, CDR2 SYDVKM. The length of the CDR3 is 15 residues. Written as DNA, the CDR3 is TGTGCCAGCAGTTTATGGGCACGGCCGTATCAGCCCCAGCATTTT. As protein: CASSLWARPYQPQHF. Variable domain in full (rest from reference TRBV28 and TRBJ1-5): DVKVTQSSRYLVKRTGEKVFLECVQDMDHENMFWYRQDPGLGLRLIYFSYDVKMKEKGDIPEGYSVSREKKERFSLILESASTNQTSMYLCASSLWARPYQPQHFGDGTRLSIL.

The gene calls are TRBV6-7 and TRBJ2-5, with D tentatively TRBD1 (6 bases). TRBV6-7 is designated an ORF whose function remains uncertain. Trimming took off 6 bases at V and 1 base at J, with 12 bases between the two ends. CDR3 length: 14 amino acids. This CDR3 is CASRQDSLQETQYF. In DNA, the CDR3 is TGTGCCAGCAGACAGGACAGTCTCCAAGAGACCCAGTACTTC.

This chain joins TRBV30 and TRBJ2-5, with a weak D call TRBD2 (5 bases). V lost 0 bases and J lost 5, with 13 bases in between. The CDR3 is 14 residues long. Germline V gene lookup returns CDR1 GTSNPN and CDR2 SVGIG (reference sequence). The DNA of the CDR3 is TGTGCCTGGAGTGTAGATAGCGAGGACGAGACCCAGTACTTC. Translation: CAWSVDSEDETQYF. Variable domain in full (rest from reference TRBV30 and TRBJ2-5): SQTIHQWPATLVQPVGSPLSLECTVEGTSNPNLYWYRQAAGRGLQLLFYSVGIGQISSEVPQNLSASRPQDRQFILSSKKLLLSDSGFYLCAWSVDSEDETQYFGPGTRLLVL.

This clonotype was picked up a small number of times. The gene calls are TRBV30 and TRBJ1-1, with a possible D match to TRBD1 (5 bases). Germline V gene data show CDR1 as GTSNPN and CDR2 as SVGIG (reference sequence). Trimming cost V 2 bases and J 2 bases, with 9 bases left between them. CDR3 length: 13 amino acids. CDR3 DNA: TGTGCCTGGAGTAGGGACTATAACACTGAAGCTTTCTTT. This codes for CAWSRDYNTEAFF.

The chain links TRBV3-1 to TRBJ1-2; D gene unclear. The CDR3 loop spans 13 amino acids. The V gene lost 1 base and the J gene lost 2 bases, with 5 bases spanning the gap. The germline CDR1 and CDR2 sequences are LGHDT and YNNKEL (reference sequence). CDR3 sequence reads: CASSQGLNYGYTF. The DNA for the CDR3 is TGTGCCAGCAGCCAAGGATTAAACTATGGCTACACCTTC.

J is TRBJ2-1 and V is TRBV20-1, with TRBD2 matching 8 bases. V lost 8 bases and J lost 0; bases outside the gene matches: 3. Germline V lookup: CDR1 DFQATT, CDR2 SNEGSKA (reference sequence). The CDR3 loop spans 13 amino acids. The CDR3 spells CSPGTSSYNEQFF. CDR3 in DNA: TGCAGTCCCGGGACTAGCTCCTACAATGAGCAGTTCTTC.

The genes are TRBV21-1 and TRBJ2-5. TRBV21-1 is tagged as a pseudogene. This CDR3 is 14 amino acids long. CDR3 DNA: TGTGCCAGCAGCAAATCTAACGGCCAAGAGACCCAGTACTTC. Encoded protein: CASSKSNGQETQYF.

The V and J genes are TRBV2 and TRBJ2-7; D not certain. This CDR3 has 13 amino acids. Deletions cut 5 bases from V and 2 bases from J, with 10 bases between. Germline-derived CDR1 and CDR2 are SNHLY and FYNNEI. In nucleotides, the CDR3 is TGTGCCAGCAGTCGCTATGTTCCCTACGAGCAGTACTTC. This sequence encodes CASSRYVPYEQYF. Complete variable domain (other parts from reference TRBV2 and TRBJ2-7): EPEVTQTPSHQVTQMGQEVILRCVPISNHLYFYWYRQILGQKVEFLVSFYNNEISEKSEIFDDQFSVERPDGSNFTLKIRSTKLEDSAMYFCASSRYVPYEQYFGPGTRLTVT.

V is TRBV9 and J is TRBJ2-5, with 7 bases lining up with TRBD1. Trimming at V came to 3 bases and at J to 1 base, leaving 6 bases not matched to a gene. Looked up from germline, CDR1 is SGDLS and CDR2 is YYNGEE. The CDR3 consists of 15 residues. CDR3: CASSARGQTQETQYF. CDR3 in DNA: TGTGCCAGCAGCGCAAGGGGACAGACCCAAGAGACCCAGTACTTC.

The table lists this clonotype with a count of one. The chain employs TRBV13 and TRBJ1-3; D is perhaps TRBD1 (6 bases). Germline V CDR1 and CDR2: PRHDT, FYEKMQ (reference sequence). Trimming cost V 5 bases and J 6 bases, with 17 bases left between them. The CDR3 spans 15 residues. DNA for the CDR3: TGTGCCAGCAGCCGAACCGGGACACGGGAAAACACCATATATTTT. It yields the protein CASSRTGTRENTIYF.

V usage is TRBV9 and J usage is TRBJ1-2; D not resolved. Germline CDR1 and CDR2: SGDLS and YYNGEE. This CDR3 has 15 residues. V lost 6 bases and J lost 6, with 21 bases in between. The DNA of the CDR3 is TGTGCCAGCACGACGGCATCGGGAATAGGGAATGGCTACACCTTC. Its translation: CASTTASGIGNGYTF.

This clonotype was picked up one time. The genes are TRBV4-2 and TRBJ2-5; either TRBD1 or TRBD2 may supply D (6 bases each). The CDR3 sequence is 14 residues long. From germline, CDR1 is LGHNA and CDR2 YNFKEQ. The V and J ends lost 3 bases and 5 bases respectively, with 13 bases between them. CDR3 sequence reads: CASSQGRGAETQYF. The DNA for the CDR3 is TGTGCCAGCAGCCAGGGAAGGGGGGCCGAGACCCAGTACTTC.

The V gene is TRBV29-1, the J gene TRBJ2-1; no firm D call. Per the germline V gene, CDR1 is SQVTM and CDR2 is ANQGSEA. The CDR3 consists of 13 residues. Trimming pared 7 bases from V and 2 bases from J, leaving 12 bases between. The CDR3 bases are TGCAGCGAACGGACGTGGACCTACAATGAGCAGTTCTTC. It codes for CSERTWTYNEQFF.

The chain carries TRBV20-1 and TRBJ2-1; TRBD1 agrees at 7 bases. The CDR3 runs to 12 residues. Germline loops: CDR1 DFQATT, CDR2 SNEGSKA (reference sequence). Trimming took 6 bases from V and 2 from J; bases not matched to a gene: 1. CDR3 DNA sequence: TGCAGTGCAGGGACAGCCTACAATGAGCAGTTCTTC. Translation gives CSAGTAYNEQFF.

The chain uses TRBV2 and TRBJ2-1; D is ambiguous. Germline assignment: CDR1 SNHLY and CDR2 FYNNEI. V lost 3 bases and J lost 5, with 2 bases in between. This CDR3 has 11 residues. CDR3 nucleotides: TGTGCCAGCAGTGACGACAATGAGCAGTTCTTC. Protein product: CASSDDNEQFF. Full variable domain (rest looked up from reference TRBV2 and TRBJ2-1): EPEVTQTPSHQVTQMGQEVILRCVPISNHLYFYWYRQILGQKVEFLVSFYNNEISEKSEIFDDQFSVERPDGSNFTLKIRSTKLEDSAMYFCASSDDNEQFFGPGTRLTVL.

This sequence joins TRBV5-1 and TRBJ2-5, with TRBD1 matching 7 bases. Germline V gene data show CDR1 as SGHRS and CDR2 as YFSETQ. This CDR3 comprises 15 residues. V lost 0 bases and J lost 2; bases outside the gene matches: 4. CDR3 bases: TGCGCCAGCAGCTTGGGCACGGGACAGCAAGAGACCCAGTACTTC. Translating it yields CASSLGTGQQETQYF.

The chain couples TRBV7-2 to TRBJ2-1, with 8 bases matching TRBD2. Looked up from germline, CDR1 is SGHTA and CDR2 is FQGNSA. The CDR3 covers 14 residues. With V trimmed by 7 bases and J by 3 bases, 5 bases remained unmatched. The CDR3 reads CASKRETNYNEQFF. The CDR3 region has the DNA TGTGCCAGCAAGCGGGAGACAAACTACAATGAGCAGTTCTTC.

The chain recombines TRBV30 with TRBJ2-1; TRBD1 agrees at 9 bases. Germline assignment: CDR1 GTSNPN and CDR2 SVGIG (reference sequence). The J segment lost 4 bases and the V segment lost 2 bases, leaving 3 bases of the junction unmatched. The CDR3 consists of 14 residues. The CDR3 DNA follows: TGTGCCTGGAGTACACAGGGGGCGTACAATGAGCAGTTCTTC. Translated: CAWSTQGAYNEQFF.

The chain uses TRBV3-1 and TRBJ1-1, with D unresolved. The V gene lost 2 bases and the J gene lost 8 bases, with 12 bases spanning the gap. The CDR3 covers 13 residues. CDR1 and CDR2 from the germline V gene are LGHDT and YNNKEL (reference sequence). The chain's CDR3 is CASSQMAELEAFF. CDR3 nucleotides: TGTGCCAGCAGCCAAATGGCGGAGTTAGAAGCTTTCTTT.

V and J are TRBV20-1 and TRBJ1-2; D not resolved. The CDR3 contains 14 residues. V gave up 2 bases and J gave up 1 base, with 11 bases separating them. Germline V gene sequence: CDR1 DFQATT, CDR2 SNEGSKA (reference sequence). This CDR3 is CSARWETLNYGYTF. CDR3 coding DNA: TGCAGTGCTAGATGGGAGACCCTTAACTATGGCTACACCTTC.

This chain uses TRBV20-1 with TRBJ2-7, with D possibly matching TRBD2 (5 bases). The V gene lost 0 bases and the J gene lost 4 bases, with 19 bases spanning the gap. The germline V gene has CDR1 DFQATT and CDR2 SNEGSKA (reference sequence). The CDR3 has 16 amino acids. The CDR3 loop is CSARDAREGEGYEQYF. In DNA, the CDR3 is TGCAGTGCTAGAGACGCCAGAGAGGGAGAAGGATACGAGCAGTACTTC.